The TCR beta chain under discussion was sequenced for a study of OX40 agonist ivuxolimab in advanced cancers. Turning to the study itself: Every 2 weeks, patients got intravenous ivuxolimab at one of six dose levels (0.01-10 mg/kg). General study points: Clonal expansion in partial responders at 0.1-3.0 mg/kg ranked among the lowest. Expanded clones tended on average to be more numerous among CD8+ T cells than CD4+.

The V gene end was trimmed by 3 bases and the J gene end by 8 bases; junction bases not matched to a gene: 8. CDR1 and CDR2 (germline): SQVTM, ANQGSEA. There are 13 residues in the CDR3. Only in-frame clones appear in the TCRdb table, and some are missing; sequencing was by immunoSEQ multiplex PCR. The sample comprises around 94,000 clones, about 93% of which are singletons, and over 0.8% rests with the top ten. With baseline, cycle 4 day 1, and cycle 7 day 1 as timepoints, blood was sampled. As to this clone: The antigen is unknown.

Material: CD4+ or CD8+ T cells sorted from blood, obtained in a trial of the OX40 agonist ivuxolimab. The V gene is TRBV29-1, the J gene TRBJ2-3, with 7 bases that match TRBD2. The sequence came from an adult with an advanced solid tumor such as melanoma, head and neck, liver or kidney cancer. The CDR3 region is CSVELGEGRTQYF. DNA for the CDR3: TGCAGCGTTGAGTTGGGGGAGGGGCGTACGCAGTATTTT.